Here is one T cell receptor beta chain with its context. This sample was included in a study of blood T cell repertoires in COVID-19. Turning to the study itself: COVID-19 samples from acute and convalescent phases originated in the United States, Italy and Spain.

Participant-reported clinical history was the basis for cohort assignment. Source study methods: Nucleated cell counts were estimated from reference gene primer amplification. The repertoire was sequenced with immunoSEQ multiplex PCR; TCRdb's copy has only in-frame clones and lacks some. D and trimming were read from the DNA, whereas the V and J calls and clone size are those reported in that table. This repertoire shows over 300,000 clones, over 75% found once; its top ten account for 8% to 13%. V shed 2 bases and J shed 8 bases, with 18 bases lying between them. CDR3 length: 16 amino acids. Germline CDR1 is MNHEY and CDR2 is SMNVEV (reference sequence).

The V call is TRBV27, the J call TRBJ1-4; D is perhaps TRBD1 (5 bases). Input material: PBMCs or T cells enriched from blood (not recorded which). This clonotype was sampled from a woman aged 18-29 years who had recovered from COVID-19. This CDR3 is CASSLTGLTDEEKLFF. The CDR3 nucleotides read TGTGCCAGCAGTTTAACGGGACTCACCGATGAGGAAAAACTGTTTTTT.